The present entry profiles one TCR beta chain with its context. Its target antigen remains unknown. The sample holds no much larger clone one base away, and base qualities are not on file. This sample's time point label indicates: baseline before first vaccination. Vaccinee samples were obtained from the UK trials COV001 and COV002, which included a single-blind randomized controlled phase 2/3 trial of AZD1222 (ChAdOx1 nCoV-19) in healthy adults. For TCRbeta chain sequencing, PBMC samples were collected from trial participants at day 0 and at day 28 after the second dose. The CDR3 regions of human TCRbeta chains were subjected to immunosequencing. From the authors' description of their analysis: Repertoire TCRs were checked for matches against a reference library of SARS-CoV-2-specific TCRs that had been generated using the MIRA antigen-specificity platform. Breadth was defined as the fraction of unique TCRs that were SARS-CoV-2-associated, and depth was defined as the fraction of total T cells that were SARS-CoV-2-associated. Using the MIRA data, each spike-specific TCR was mapped to the spike region that the TCR reacts to and placed in a CD4 or CD8 class. Log10-transformed breadth and depth values were compared by one-way ANOVA with Sidak's multiple comparisons tests. TCRdb carries this immuneACCESS record with in-frame sequences only. Its versions omit some clonotypes, under half of them owing to an unresolved V gene in the studies checked, with the rest unexplained. For V, J and clone size, that table is used; D and trimming come from the DNA. Within this sample are more than 100,000 clones, with about nine tenths of them counted one time only. Together, the top ten hold approximately 7.6% of the sample.

The sample belongs to a study of T cell responses to AZD1222 COVID-19 vaccine (dated by TCRdb to the early 2020s). With regard to the full study: Because spike-specific TCR depth and breadth did not differ between the two schedules, AZD1222 recipients who got a second dose at roughly 4 weeks were pooled with those who got a second dose at roughly 12 weeks. A total of 233 trial participants underwent TCR sequencing, of whom nearly 210 received two doses of AZD1222 and around 26 received two doses of the MenACWY control vaccine. Trial participants were enrolled by age into subgroups of 18-55, 56-69 and 70-plus years, and around 150, 28 and 57 TCR-sequenced participants, respectively, were included in these subgroups. Summary of the overall study and its limitations: Conclusions about previously exposed vaccinees are limited, since just five or six AZD1222 recipients were seropositive for SARS-CoV-2 at baseline. In the small 56-69-year group, the increase in depth fell short of significance, most likely because of low power. Most participants were white British and females outnumbered males, and the authors suggested that clonal diversity may have been underestimated. CD4 TCRs associated with the vaccine covered the entire spike protein, and the dominant responses were in regions 160-218 and 743-854. Because no day 14 peak-response samples were available, repertoires were characterized only after the peak T cell response. After two AZD1222 doses, both the breadth and the depth of spike-specific TCRs were significantly higher than at day 0 and than in MenACWY recipients. Epitopes outside the regions mutated in the B.1.351 and B.1.1.7 variants were reportedly recognized by nearly half of the unique spike-specific TCRs.

V and J lose 3 bases and 0 bases, and a span of 9 bases separates them. CDR1 and CDR2 (SGHRS, YFSETQ) derive from the germline V gene. The CDR3, from cysteine to phenylalanine, totals 14 residues. Only the CDR3 part of the read is kept: 42 bases, read in frame from the first base. The sample was peripheral blood, taken on day 0 of AZD1222 vaccination. The chain joins TRBV5-1 to TRBJ1-1, and TRBD1 may be the D gene, going by 6 matching bases. This TCR was sampled from an adult in good health. The CDR3 in this case is CASSSEGVNTEAFF. The DNA sequence follows: TGCGCCAGCAGCTCCGAGGGGGTGAACACTGAAGCTTTCTTT.